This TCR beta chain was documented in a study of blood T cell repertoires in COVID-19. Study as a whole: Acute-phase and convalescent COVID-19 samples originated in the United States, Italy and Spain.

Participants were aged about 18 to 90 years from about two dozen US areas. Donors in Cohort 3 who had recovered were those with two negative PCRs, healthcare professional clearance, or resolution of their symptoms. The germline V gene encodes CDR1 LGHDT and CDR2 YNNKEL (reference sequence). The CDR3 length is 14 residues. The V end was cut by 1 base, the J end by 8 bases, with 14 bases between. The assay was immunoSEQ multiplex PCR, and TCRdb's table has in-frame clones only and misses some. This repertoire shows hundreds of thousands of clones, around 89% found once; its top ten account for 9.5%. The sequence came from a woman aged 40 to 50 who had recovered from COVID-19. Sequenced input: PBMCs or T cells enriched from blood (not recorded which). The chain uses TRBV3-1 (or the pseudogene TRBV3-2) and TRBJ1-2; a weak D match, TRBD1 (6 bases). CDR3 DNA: TGTGCCAGCAGCCAAGGTCCAGGGGCGCGAGGCTACACCTTC. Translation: CASSQGPGARGYTF.